A single sample is the source of the 3 T cell receptor beta chains below, sequenced in a study of T cells after yellow fever vaccination. Each CDR3 protein is one row after TCRdb ran MiXCR on the 5' RACE reads. In the table there are under 80,000 distinct CDR3 sequences, 6% to 7.5% of which are singletons. This specimen consisted of CD8+ T cells sorted from PBMCs, obtained 15 days after the yellow fever booster vaccination. The receptors were gathered from a man aged 25-40 years who received the YFV17D yellow fever vaccine.

About this clonotype: This may be a read error, as it is one base from a much larger clone. This sequence joins TRBV29-1 and TRBJ2-1, with D possibly being TRBD2 (5 bases). V lost 5 bases and J lost 8, with 7 bases in between. Germline V gene data show CDR1 as SQVTM and CDR2 as ANQGSEA. CDR3 length equals 10 residues. DNA for the CDR3: TGCAGCGTTTCTAGCTATGAGCAGTTCTTC. This encodes CSVSSYEQFF.

This clonotype showed up many times. This CDR3 reads CSARESYGYTF. CDR3 sequence (DNA): TGCAGCGCCAGGGAGAGCTATGGCTACACCTTC. V and J are TRBV29-1 and TRBJ1-2; a weak D match, TRBD1 (5 bases). V lost 7 bases, J lost 4 bases, and 10 bases lay in between. The germline gives CDR1 SQVTM, CDR2 ANQGSEA. This CDR3 has 11 residues.

V usage is TRBV19 and J usage is TRBJ2-1; no reliable D call. Germline values: CDR1 LNHDA, CDR2 SQIVND (reference sequence). The CDR3 runs to 15 residues. Trimming removed 5 bases from V and 0 bases from J, with 11 bases in between. DNA for the CDR3: TGTGCCAGTAGTCACAGCAGGAGCTCCTACAATGAGCAGTTCTTC. Its protein is CASSHSRSSYNEQFF.